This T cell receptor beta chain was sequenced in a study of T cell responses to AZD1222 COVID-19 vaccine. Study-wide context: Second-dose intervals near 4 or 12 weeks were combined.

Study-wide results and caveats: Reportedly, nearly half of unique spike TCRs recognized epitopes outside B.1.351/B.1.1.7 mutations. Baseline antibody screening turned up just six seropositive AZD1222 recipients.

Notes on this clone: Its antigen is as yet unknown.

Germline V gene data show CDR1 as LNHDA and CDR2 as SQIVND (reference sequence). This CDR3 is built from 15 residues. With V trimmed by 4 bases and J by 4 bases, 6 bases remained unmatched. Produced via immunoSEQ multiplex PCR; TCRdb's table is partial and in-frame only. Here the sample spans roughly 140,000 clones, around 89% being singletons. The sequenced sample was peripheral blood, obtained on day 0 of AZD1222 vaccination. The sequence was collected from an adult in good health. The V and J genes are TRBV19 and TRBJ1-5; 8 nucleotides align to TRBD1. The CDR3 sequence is CASSKDRGGNQPQHF. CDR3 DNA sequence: TGTGCCAGTAGTAAAGACAGGGGAGGGAATCAGCCCCAGCATTTT. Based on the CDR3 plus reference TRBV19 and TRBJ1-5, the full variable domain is DGGITQSPKYLFRKEGQNVTLSCEQNLNHDAMYWYRQDPGQGLRLIYYSQIVNDFQKGDIAEGYSVSREKKESFPLTVTSAQKNPTAFYLCASSKDRGGNQPQHFGDGTRLSIL.